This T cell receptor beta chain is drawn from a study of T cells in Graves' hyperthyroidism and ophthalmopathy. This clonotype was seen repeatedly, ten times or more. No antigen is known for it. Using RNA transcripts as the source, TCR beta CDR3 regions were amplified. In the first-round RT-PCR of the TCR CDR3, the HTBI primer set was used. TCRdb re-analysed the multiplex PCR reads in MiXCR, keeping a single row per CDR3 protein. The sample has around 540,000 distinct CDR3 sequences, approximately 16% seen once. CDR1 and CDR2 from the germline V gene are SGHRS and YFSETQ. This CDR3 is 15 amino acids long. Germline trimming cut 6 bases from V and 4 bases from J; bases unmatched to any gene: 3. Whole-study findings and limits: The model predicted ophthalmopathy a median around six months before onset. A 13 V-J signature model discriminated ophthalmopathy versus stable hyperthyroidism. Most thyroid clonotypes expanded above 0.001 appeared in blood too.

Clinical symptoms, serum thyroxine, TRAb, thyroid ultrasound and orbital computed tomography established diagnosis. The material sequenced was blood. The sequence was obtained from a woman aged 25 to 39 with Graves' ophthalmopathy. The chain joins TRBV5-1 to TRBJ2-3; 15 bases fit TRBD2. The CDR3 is CASTGLAGGSDTQYF. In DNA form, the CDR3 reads TGCGCCAGCACGGGACTAGCGGGAGGCTCAGATACGCAGTATTTT.